These 23 T cell receptor beta chains were sequenced from one sample in a study of T cells in women clearing cervical HPV infection. Measured with immunoSEQ multiplex PCR; TCRdb has only the in-frame clones, and not every one. Its table lists 20,000 to 25,000 clones. Sequenced sample: blood buffy coat. These receptors originate from a woman between 18 and 70 years old with a cervical HPV16 infection that either progressed to CIN3+ or cleared (not recorded which).

The CDR3 bases that were read are TGTGCCTGGACAGGGGATAGCAATCAGCCC. It specifies CAWTGDSNQP. The entire CDR3 protein reads CAWTGDSNQPQHF. The rearrangement links TRBV30 to TRBJ1-5, with D maybe TRBD1 (6 bases). The DNA ends 3 residues before the CDR3 does, and the rest of the CDR3 is filled in from the germline J gene. The germline V gene has CDR1 GTSNPN and CDR2 SVGIG (reference sequence). The CDR3 is 13 residues long. The germline V and J ends were trimmed by 4 bases and 0 bases, with 7 bases remaining between them.

Turning to this clone: Read data end 3 residues before the CDR3 end; the end is taken from the germline J gene. This chain uses TRBV20-1 with TRBJ2-5; D possibly corresponds to TRBD1 (6 bases). Trimming removed 3 bases at V and 0 bases at J, with 14 bases between. CDR3 size: 15 residues. Germline V gene sequence: CDR1 DFQATT, CDR2 SNEGSKA (reference sequence). Partial CDR3 DNA: TGCAGTGCTAGCGGATCAGGGGTGTACCAAGAGACC. Protein sequence: CSASGSGVYQET. The full-length CDR3 reads as CSASGSGVYQETQYF.

Comment on this clone: The CDR3 end lies 3 residues beyond the end of the read and is filled in from the germline J gene. The chain joins TRBV2 to TRBJ2-5; D possibly corresponds to TRBD1 (5 bases). V was pared by 0 bases and J by 6 bases, with 11 bases between. This CDR3 is built from 14 residues. Germline loops: CDR1 SNHLY, CDR2 FYNNEI. CDR3 DNA (partial): TGTGCCAGCAGTGAAGCCCAGGGCTTACAGACC. It is translated as CASSEAQGLQT. The entire CDR3 sequence reads CASSEAQGLQTQYF.

In the case of this clone: The read comes to an end 3 residues before the CDR3 does, leaving the germline J gene to fill in the end. The chain links TRBV7-2 to TRBJ2-1, with D hard to call. V lost 1 base and J lost 3, with 4 bases in between. In germline, CDR1 is SGHTA, CDR2 FQGNSA. The CDR3 extends over 13 amino acids. Partial CDR3 DNA: TGTGCCAGCAGCTTAGGACTCTACAATGAG. Its protein is CASSLGLYNE. In full, the CDR3 reads CASSLGLYNEQFF.

As regards this clone: The CDR3 extends 3 residues past the end of the read, so its final part is completed from the germline J gene. The chain joins TRBV7-2 to TRBJ2-2; D unclear. This CDR3 has 13 residues. CDR1 SGHTA and CDR2 FQGNSA come from the germline V gene. The V end was cut by 2 bases, the J end by 5 bases, with 6 bases between. Incomplete CDR3 DNA: TGTGCCAGCAGCTTACCCCGGACCGGGGAG. As protein: CASSLPRTGE. The CDR3 as a whole reads CASSLPRTGELFF.

Details on this clone: With the read ending 3 residues before the CDR3 end, the germline J gene is used to fill in that end. The chain carries TRBV5-1 and TRBJ2-7; 8 bases are a match to TRBD2. The germline V gene encodes CDR1 SGHRS and CDR2 YFSETQ. V shed 0 bases and J 4 bases; nucleotides not matched to a gene: 6. This CDR3 spans 15 amino acids. This CDR3 reads CASSLAAGGGYEQYF. The covered CDR3 bases are TGCGCCAGCAGCTTGGCCGCGGGAGGCGGTTACGAG.

With respect to this clone: The observed sequence ends 3 residues before the CDR3 terminus, with the missing tail filled in from the germline J gene. The chain employs TRBV10-2 and TRBJ1-3, with a weak D call TRBD1 (6 bases). CDR3 size: 13 residues. The germline V gene has CDR1 WSHSY and CDR2 SAAADI. Trimming took off 7 bases at V and 6 bases at J, with 13 bases between the two ends. The covered CDR3 bases are TGCGCCAGCACTCAAGGGGGGGTAAACACC. Protein: CASTQGGVNT. The whole CDR3 protein reads CASTQGGVNTIYF.

CDR3 DNA, as far as it was read: TGTGCCAGTAGTGCCCACAGGGGGCTT. This sequence encodes CASSAHRGL. The whole CDR3 region reads CASSAHRGLQYF. The chain uses TRBV19 and TRBJ2-4; 9 bases line up with TRBD1. The read ends 3 residues before the CDR3 terminus; that terminus is restored from the germline J gene. The CDR3 is 12 residues long. Germline values: CDR1 LNHDA, CDR2 SQIVND (reference sequence).

Concerning this clone: Read sequence stops 3 residues before the CDR3 end, and the germline J gene provides the missing end. The chain carries TRBV11-2 and TRBJ1-2; D is unclear. The CDR3 is 11 amino acids. Germline CDR1 SGHAT, CDR2 FQNNGV. V was cut by 4 bases and J by 4 bases, with 4 bases left in between. The chain's CDR3 is CASSWAYGYTF. CDR3 bases read: TGTGCCAGCAGCTGGGCCTATGGC.

Note on this clone: The read terminates 3 residues before the CDR3 end, so the remaining end is supplied by the germline J gene. The chain is built from TRBV2 and TRBJ2-2; 10 nucleotides agree with TRBD2. CDR3 length: 15 residues. Germline trimming cut 6 bases from V and 6 bases from J; bases unmatched to any gene: 7. CDR1 SNHLY and CDR2 FYNNEI come from the germline V gene. The sequenced CDR3 bases are TGTGCCAGCAGGGGGGGGCTAGCGGGGGCCGGGGAG. This translates into CASRGGLAGAGE. The whole CDR3 reads CASRGGLAGAGELFF. Full variable domain (rest looked up from reference TRBV2 and TRBJ2-2): EPEVTQTPSHQVTQMGQEVILRCVPISNHLYFYWYRQILGQKVEFLVSFYNNEISEKSEIFDDQFSVERPDGSNFTLKIRSTKLEDSAMYFCASRGGLAGAGELFFGEGSRLTVL.

Comment on this clone: Read sequence stops 3 residues before the CDR3 end, and the germline J gene provides the missing end. The rearrangement joins TRBV2 to TRBJ1-2; 8 bases map to TRBD1. The junction had 7 bases not matched to a gene; V was cut back by 7 bases and J by 6 bases. The CDR3 extends over 13 amino acids. Per germline, CDR1 SNHLY and CDR2 FYNNEI. The CDR3 here is CASNRAGGDGYTF. The part of the CDR3 DNA that was read is TGTGCCAGCAATCGGGCAGGGGGCGATGGC.

A remark on this clone: The CDR3 end is not reached by the read, which stops 3 residues before it; the germline J gene fills it in. The J gene is TRBJ2-7, the V gene TRBV18; TRBD2 might be the D (5 bases). CDR1 is KGHSH, CDR2 LQKENI, per germline. Trimming took 6 bases from V and 5 from J, leaving 11 bases between them. There are 12 residues in the CDR3. CDR3 region: CASSLLRDEQYF. The DNA read from the CDR3 is TGTGCCAGCTCGCTCTTGCGGGACGAG.

Comments on this clone: The read ends 3 residues early relative to the CDR3; the germline J gene fills the gap. The V gene is TRBV19, the J gene TRBJ2-5; D remains ambiguous. Trimming cost V 6 bases and J 3 bases, with 14 bases left between them. The CDR3 length is 14 residues. Germline CDR1 and CDR2: LNHDA and SQIVND (reference sequence). The CDR3 here is CASSNPQVEETQYF. The covered CDR3 bases are TGTGCCAGTAGCAACCCCCAGGTAGAAGAGACC.

CDR3 protein: CASRKIQGNYGYTF. CDR3 DNA (partial): TGTGCCAGCCGTAAAATACAGGGGAACTATGGC. The rearrangement links TRBV5-8 to TRBJ1-2; 7 bases map to TRBD1. The CDR3 extends 3 residues past the end of the read, so its final part is completed from the germline J gene. With 7 bases clipped from V and 2 bases from J, the junction kept 8 bases outside the gene matches. The CDR3 totals 14 residues. Germline loops: CDR1 SGHTS, CDR2 YDEGEE.

Concerning this clone: The DNA ends 3 residues before the CDR3 does, and the rest of the CDR3 is filled in from the germline J gene. The V gene is TRBV5-4, the J gene TRBJ1-3, with a possible D match to TRBD1 (5 bases). The CDR3 totals 16 residues. The ends were cut back, 0 bases at V and 2 bases at J, with 12 bases in the middle. CDR1 is SGHNT and CDR2 is YYREEE in the germline V gene (reference sequence). This CDR3 is CASSLESGRAGNTIYF. The CDR3 DNA, read in part, is TGTGCCAGCAGCTTGGAATCAGGCAGGGCTGGAAACACC.

Regarding this clone: The read is 3 residues too short to cover the CDR3 end, so that end is filled in from the germline J gene. This chain links TRBV7-2 with TRBJ1-2; no reliable D call. Germline V lookup: CDR1 SGHTA, CDR2 FQGNSA. This CDR3 spans 12 amino acids. The CDR3 loop is CASSSIHFGYTF. The sequenced CDR3 bases are TGTGCCAGCAGCTCGATCCACTTCGGC.

Regarding this clone: The read gets to within 3 residues of the CDR3 end, and the germline J gene fills in the rest. The V and J genes are TRBV16 and TRBJ1-3; maybe TRBD1 (6 bases). Germline assignment: CDR1 KGHSY and CDR2 FQNENV. V lost 4 bases and J lost 6, with 16 bases in between. The CDR3 runs to 15 residues. CDR3 loop: CASSRRGGRENTIYF. The sequenced part of the CDR3 DNA is TGTGCCAGCAGCCGTCGAGGGGGTAGAGAAAACACC.

On this clone: The CDR3 end falls 3 residues outside the read, so it is completed with the germline J gene. The chain recombines TRBV19 with TRBJ1-6, with 8 bases that match TRBD1. This CDR3 spans 15 amino acids. CDR1 and CDR2 (germline): LNHDA, SQIVND (reference sequence). Unmatched junction bases numbered 11, after V lost 9 bases and J lost 7 bases. The CDR3 loop reads CASSRRTGRNSPLHF. The CDR3 DNA, read in part, is TGTGCCAGCAGCAGGAGGACAGGGCGAAATTCACCC.

Details on this clone: Read sequence stops 3 residues before the CDR3 end, and the germline J gene provides the missing end. The gene calls are TRBV5-6 and TRBJ1-5; 8 bases map to TRBD1. V trimming: 4 bases; J trimming: 3 bases; junction bases outside the gene matches: 3. This CDR3 comprises 14 residues. Per germline, CDR1 SGHDT and CDR2 YYEEEE. The CDR3 bases that were read are TGTGCCAGCAGCCAGACAGGGGTCAATCAGCCC. Its protein product is CASSQTGVNQP. The CDR3 reads in full as CASSQTGVNQPQHF.

On this clone itself: Read sequence stops 3 residues before the CDR3 end, and the germline J gene provides the missing end. The J gene is TRBJ2-7, the V gene TRBV12-3 or TRBV12-4; D unclear. V was clipped by 6 bases and J by 0 bases, with 6 bases between them. The CDR3 runs 12 residues. The CDR3 bases that were read are TGTGCCAGCAGCCCATCCTCCTACGAG. Its protein is CASSPSSYE. The entire CDR3 protein reads CASSPSSYEQYF.

A word on this clone: The read terminates 3 residues ahead of where the CDR3 ends, so the germline J gene completes it. The chain combines TRBV5-1 with TRBJ2-7; D might be TRBD2 (5 bases). Germline V gives CDR1 SGHRS, CDR2 YFSETQ. V lost 4 bases, J lost 3 bases, and 11 bases lay in between. The CDR3 covers 13 residues. CDR3 bases read: TGCGCCAGCAGCCTCCGGGGTGACTACGAG. It translates to CASSLRGDYE. The CDR3 in its entirety is CASSLRGDYEQYF.

Notes on this clone: The CDR3 is cut off 3 residues early in the read; its end comes from the germline J gene. The chain employs TRBV20-1 and TRBJ1-2; D may be TRBD1 (6 bases). Trimming took off 6 bases at V and 4 bases at J, with 12 bases between the two ends. Looked up from germline, CDR1 is DFQATT and CDR2 is SNEGSKA (reference sequence). The CDR3 is 12 residues long. CDR3 bases read: TGCAGTGCGCGCAGGGGAGGCTATGGC. Translated: CSARRGGYG. The complete CDR3 reads CSARRGGYGYTF.

In regard to this clone: The CDR3 end lies 3 residues beyond the end of the read and is filled in from the germline J gene. The genes are TRBV23-1 and TRBJ1-2; D is uncertain. TRBV23-1 is recorded as an ORF, its role being uncertain. V lost 9 bases and J lost 2, with 10 bases in between. The CDR3 has 12 amino acids. CDR3 in amino acids: CARVAQNYGYTF. CDR3 DNA, as far as it was read: TGCGCCAGAGTTGCACAAAACTATGGC.